These 24 T cell receptor beta chains originate from one sample sequenced in a study of T-cell reconstitution after alpha-beta-depleted transplantation in children (TCRdb year 2016). Interpreted using the paper, the treatment or condition label stands for: allogeneic hematopoietic cell transplantation with graft depleted of TCRalphabeta T cells and CD19 B cells. Library prep was done by PCR. The sample was run on an Illumina HiSeq 2500. To normalize quantification of the TCRbeta repertoire, the TCR libraries were built with molecular barcoding that relied on unique molecular identifiers. TCRdb redid the processing of the public reads, applying fastp at Q25 and MiXCR, and retained in-frame beta chains. Rows are combined by CDR3 protein, so each entry shows the most common genes and DNA. Within this sample are a few hundred thousand distinct CDR3 sequences, with 16% of them counted one time only. 25% to 30% of the sample goes to the ten largest clones.

This specimen consisted of PBMCs, mostly from graft donor cells, obtained 360 days after TCRalphabeta/CD19-depleted stem cell transplant. These receptor sequences come from a boy younger than two who had a stem cell transplant for Wiskott-Aldrich syndrome, so the T cells may come from the graft donor.

This clonotype appeared a few times. V is TRBV28 and J is TRBJ2-7; D possibly corresponds to TRBD1 (6 bases). Germline CDR1 reads MDHEN; CDR2 reads SYDVKM. V was clipped by 2 bases and J by 2 bases, with 10 bases between them. CDR3 length equals 14 residues. Written as DNA, the CDR3 is TGTGCCAGCAGTTTAACGGGACACCCCTACGAGCAGTACTTC. It codes for CASSLTGHPYEQYF.

V and J are TRBV4-1 and TRBJ1-2; tentatively, D is TRBD1 (6 bases). Trimming took off 6 bases at V and 3 bases at J, with 17 bases between the two ends. This CDR3 has 15 residues. CDR1 is MGHRA, CDR2 YSYEKL, per germline. CDR3 region: CASSREGGSYYGYTF. CDR3 DNA: TGCGCCAGCAGTAGGGAGGGGGGATCCTACTATGGCTACACCTTC.

This clonotype showed up just a few times. The rearrangement uses TRBV18 and TRBJ1-1, with no clear D. The CDR3 loop spans 15 amino acids. Germline-derived CDR1 and CDR2 are KGHSH and LQKENI. Trimming took off 3 bases at V and 1 base at J, with 12 bases between the two ends. The CDR3: CASSPRILPNTEAFF. CDR3 nucleotides: TGTGCCAGCTCACCCCGTATCCTACCGAACACTGAAGCTTTCTTT.

The V gene is TRBV4-3, the J gene TRBJ2-5, with D maybe TRBD2 (6 bases). The germline gives CDR1 LGHNA, CDR2 YSLEER. The CDR3 contains 16 residues. V lost 1 base and J lost 0, with 12 bases in between. The CDR3: CASSQVGGTYQETQYF. Written as DNA, the CDR3 is TGCGCCAGCAGCCAAGTCGGAGGGACGTACCAAGAGACCCAGTACTTC.

This clonotype came up a few times. The rearrangement joins TRBV4-2 to TRBJ2-2; TRBD2 matches 9 bases. The length of the CDR3 is 16 residues. Germline CDR1 is LGHNA and CDR2 is YNFKEQ. The V and J ends lost 1 base and 4 bases, in that order; junction bases with no gene match: 4. The CDR3 is CASSQGLAGRTGELFF. In DNA, the CDR3 is TGTGCCAGCAGCCAAGGCCTAGCGGGGCGCACCGGGGAGCTGTTTTTT.

The CDR3 loop reads CASSLKIVSGANVLTF. CDR3 DNA: TGCGCCAGCAGCTTGAAGATTGTCTCTGGGGCCAACGTCCTGACTTTC. The chain employs TRBV5-1 and TRBJ2-6; no definite D call. V was cut by 1 base and J by 0 bases, with 8 bases left in between. This CDR3 is built from 16 residues. CDR1 and CDR2 (germline): SGHRS, YFSETQ.

The chain joins TRBV7-7 to TRBJ2-1; D ambiguous. Per the germline V gene, CDR1 is SSHAT and CDR2 is FNYEAQ (reference sequence). Trimming took off 3 bases at V and 6 bases at J, with 9 bases between the two ends. The CDR3 extends over 13 amino acids. The CDR3 sequence is CASSLREANEQFF. In DNA, the CDR3 is TGTGCCAGCAGCTTGAGAGAGGCCAATGAGCAGTTCTTC.

This sequence joins TRBV3-1 and TRBJ1-6; the match to TRBD1 covers 7 bases. The CDR3 runs to 17 residues. CDR1 and CDR2 from the germline V gene are LGHDT and YNNKEL (reference sequence). With V trimmed by 1 base and J by 4 bases, 7 bases remained unmatched. CDR3 region: CASSQAGTAAYNSPLHF. The CDR3 bases are TGTGCCAGCAGCCAAGCAGGGACAGCCGCGTATAATTCACCCCTCCACTTT.

The chain couples TRBV6-1 to TRBJ2-7; 11 bases align to TRBD1. The CDR3 has 16 amino acids. With V trimmed by 6 bases and J by 4 bases, 11 bases remained unmatched. Germline V gene lookup returns CDR1 MNHNS and CDR2 SASEGT. The CDR3 DNA sequence: TGTGCCAGCAGCCGTTATGCGGGACAGGGGGTTTACGAGCAGTACTTC. Its protein is CASSRYAGQGVYEQYF.

This clonotype was detected only a few times. V and J are TRBV12-3 or TRBV12-4 and TRBJ2-5; maybe TRBD1 (5 bases). The CDR3 covers 15 residues. Trimming removed 2 bases at V and 2 bases at J, with 12 bases between. The CDR3 DNA sequence: TGTGCCAGCAGTTTATTTCTGGACACTCAAGAGACCCAGTACTTC. Translated, it gives CASSLFLDTQETQYF.

Many counts were recorded for this clonotype. Here the CDR3 reads CSVERGGRSYNEQFF. CDR3 DNA: TGCAGCGTTGAGCGGGGCGGGAGAAGTTACAATGAGCAGTTCTTC. The chain has TRBV29-1 and TRBJ2-1; 7 bases fit TRBD2. This CDR3 spans 15 amino acids. The ends lost 3 bases at V and 4 bases at J; junction bases unmatched: 9. Germline V gives CDR1 SQVTM, CDR2 ANQGSEA.

This clonotype has only a few counts. The chain employs TRBV20-1 and TRBJ2-7; 10 nucleotides match TRBD1. Losses at the gene ends were 4 bases for V and 2 bases for J; bases not matched to a gene: 8. From germline, CDR1 is DFQATT and CDR2 SNEGSKA (reference sequence). The CDR3 has 15 residues. CDR3 residues: CSAITSGTGAYEQYF. The CDR3 DNA sequence: TGCAGTGCTATCACCTCCGGGACAGGGGCCTACGAGCAGTACTTC.

The rearrangement uses TRBV5-1 and TRBJ2-3, with 7 bases aligning to TRBD2. The germline V gene encodes CDR1 SGHRS and CDR2 YFSETQ. This CDR3 has 16 residues. V dropped 1 base and J dropped 3; count of bases not matched to a gene: 8. This chain's CDR3 is CASSLWGGIRTDTQYF. In DNA, the CDR3 is TGCGCCAGCAGCTTGTGGGGGGGGATAAGGACAGATACGCAGTATTTT.

This clonotype was counted between two and nine times. The chain is built from TRBV14 and TRBJ2-7; a possible D gene is TRBD2 (5 bases). V dropped 3 bases and J dropped 4 bases, with 7 bases sitting between them. The V gene's germline CDR1 is SGHDN and CDR2 FVKESK. CDR3 size: 12 residues. In DNA, the CDR3 is TGTGCCAGCAGCCATGGAGGATACGAGCAGTACTTC. Translating it yields CASSHGGYEQYF.

This clonotype occurred a few times. This chain uses TRBV6-2 or TRBV6-3 with TRBJ1-1; D may be TRBD1 (6 bases). Germline CDR1 is MNHEY and CDR2 is SVGEGT. V lost 6 bases and J 9 bases, leaving 20 bases between the germline ends. The CDR3 spans 14 residues. DNA of the CDR3: TGTGCCAGCAGCCCTCCGGGACACAGACCCAAAGCTTTCTTT. It translates to CASSPPGHRPKAFF.

This clonotype was detected only a few times. V usage is TRBV29-1 and J usage is TRBJ2-3, with TRBD2 matching 8 bases. The V segment lost 5 bases and the J segment 1 base; nucleotides outside the gene matches: 8. CDR1 and CDR2 (germline): SQVTM, ANQGSEA. The CDR3 totals 15 residues. CDR3 nucleotide sequence: TGCAGCGTTCCGGGGGGGGGTGCGGGCACAGATACGCAGTATTTT. Protein: CSVPGGGAGTDTQYF.

The CDR3 region has the DNA TGTGCCAGCAGCTATCCTCCGGGACTAGCGGGAGACCTCCGGAGAGACGAGCAGTACTTC. It codes for CASSYPPGLAGDLRRDEQYF. V and J are TRBV21-1 and TRBJ2-7; the D segment call TRBD2 is taken from the table without a DNA check. TRBV21-1 is labeled a pseudogene. The CDR3 is 20 residues long.

This clonotype has a handful of counts. The chain links TRBV29-1 to TRBJ2-1; TRBD1 matches 7 bases. This CDR3 is built from 13 residues. Germline-derived CDR1 and CDR2 are SQVTM and ANQGSEA. V shed 8 bases and J 6 bases; nucleotides not matched to a gene: 10. CDR3 amino acids: CSIDRDRGNEQFF. For the CDR3, the DNA is TGCAGCATAGACAGGGATCGGGGCAATGAGCAGTTCTTC.

V and J are TRBV4-1 and TRBJ2-7; 8 nucleotides agree with TRBD2. In germline, CDR1 is MGHRA, CDR2 YSYEKL. The CDR3 has 13 amino acids. J lost 7 bases, V lost 2 bases, and 4 bases had no gene match. CDR3 amino acids: CASSQPGGREQYF. As DNA, the CDR3 is TGCGCCAGCAGCCAACCGGGGGGGCGGGAGCAGTACTTC.

This clonotype was detected ten times or more. The rearrangement joins TRBV5-1 to TRBJ2-7; 7 bases line up with TRBD1. The CDR3 is made up of 13 amino acids. Looked up from germline, CDR1 is SGHRS and CDR2 is YFSETQ. V shed 3 bases and J 2 bases; nucleotides not matched to a gene: 2. The CDR3 region has the DNA TGCGCCAGCAGCTCGACAGGGACCTACGAGCAGTACTTC. This translates into CASSSTGTYEQYF. Full variable domain (remainder filled in from reference TRBV5-1 and TRBJ2-7): KAGVTQTPRYLIKTRGQQVTLSCSPISGHRSVSWYQQTPGQGLQFLFEYFSETQRNKGNFPGRFSGRQFSNSRSEMNVSTLELGDSALYLCASSSTGTYEQYFGPGTRLTVT.

The genes are TRBV21-1 and TRBJ2-1; TRBD2, the table's D call, lacks a check against the DNA. TRBV21-1 is reported as a pseudogene. The CDR3 totals 13 residues. CDR3 loop: CASSSLRENEQFF. CDR3 in DNA: TGTGCCAGCAGCAGCCTGCGGGAGAATGAGCAGTTCTTC.

The J gene is TRBJ2-1, the V gene TRBV29-1; D not certain. The V end was cut by 7 bases, the J end by 8 bases, with 9 bases between. CDR3 length: 10 amino acids. Per germline, CDR1 SQVTM and CDR2 ANQGSEA. CDR3 amino acids: CSARFDEQFF. The CDR3 DNA sequence: TGCAGCGCCCGTTTTGATGAGCAGTTCTTC.

The J gene is TRBJ2-1, the V gene TRBV7-9; TRBD2 agrees at 9 bases. J lost 4 bases, V lost 5 bases, and 9 bases had no gene match. Germline V gene sequence: CDR1 SEHNR, CDR2 FQNEAQ (reference sequence). The CDR3 is made up of 16 amino acids. The CDR3, as DNA: TGTGCCAGCAGCCAAAGAGGACTAGCGTTATACAATGAGCAGTTCTTC. Protein: CASSQRGLALYNEQFF.

The J gene is TRBJ2-3, the V gene TRBV29-1; TRBD2 matches 7 bases. With 4 bases clipped from V and 5 bases from J, the junction kept 6 bases outside the gene matches. CDR1 is SQVTM and CDR2 is ANQGSEA in the germline V gene. This CDR3 region has 13 residues. The CDR3 here is CSVGGVAGDTQYF. The CDR3 DNA is TGCAGCGTTGGGGGGGTAGCGGGAGATACGCAGTATTTT.